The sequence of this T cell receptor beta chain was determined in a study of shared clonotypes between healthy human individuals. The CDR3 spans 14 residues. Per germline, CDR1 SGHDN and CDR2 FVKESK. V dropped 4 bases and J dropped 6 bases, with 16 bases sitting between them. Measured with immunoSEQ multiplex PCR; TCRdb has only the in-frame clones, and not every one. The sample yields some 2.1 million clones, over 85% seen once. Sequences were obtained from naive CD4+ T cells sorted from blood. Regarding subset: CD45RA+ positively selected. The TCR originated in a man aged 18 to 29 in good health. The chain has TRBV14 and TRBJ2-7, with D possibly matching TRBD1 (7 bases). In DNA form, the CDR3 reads TGTGCCAGCAGCCGTACCGCGGGACAGTTCGAGCAGTACTTC. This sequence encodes CASSRTAGQFEQYF.